This entry lists 32 T cell receptor beta chains sequenced from one sample in a study of T cells in narcolepsy. The assay was immunoSEQ multiplex PCR, and TCRdb's table has in-frame clones only and misses some. The sample holds tens of thousands of clones, over 75% seen once. The specimen sequenced was memory (CD45RA-) CD4+ T cells from blood. The receptors come from a human donor in good health.

The rearrangement links TRBV19 to TRBJ2-1; D tentatively fits TRBD1 or TRBD2 (6 bases each). The CDR3 contains 15 residues. V lost 8 bases, J lost 3 bases, and 17 bases lay in between. The germline V gene has CDR1 LNHDA and CDR2 SQIVND (reference sequence). Here the CDR3 DNA reads TGTGCCAGTGGGTGGGGGGCTACATACTACAATGAGCAGTTCTTC. Translation: CASGWGATYYNEQFF.

The chain carries TRBV6-1 and TRBJ2-7; either TRBD1 or TRBD2 may supply D (5 bases each). V was clipped by 6 bases and J by 3 bases, with 15 bases between them. The CDR3 spans 14 residues. Germline V lookup: CDR1 MNHNS, CDR2 SASEGT. The CDR3 sequence is CASRTMGRYYEQYF. CDR3 coding DNA: TGTGCCAGCAGAACGATGGGACGCTACTACGAGCAGTACTTC.

The chain is built from TRBV10-3 and TRBJ2-1; 10 nucleotides align to TRBD2. This CDR3 spans 18 amino acids. Germline CDR1 reads ENHRY; CDR2 reads SYGVKD. After removal of 0 bases from V and 5 bases from J, the junction contained 10 bases not matched to a gene. CDR3 nucleotide sequence: TGTGCCATCAGTGAGTCGATGGCGGCTAGCGGGAGTAACAATGAGCAGTTCTTC. Protein: CAISESMAASGSNNEQFF.

The chain has TRBV6-1 and TRBJ2-7; D unresolved. The length of the CDR3 is 13 residues. V shed 5 bases and J shed 2 bases, with 10 bases lying between them. From germline, CDR1 is MNHNS and CDR2 SASEGT. CDR3 bases: TGTGCCAGCAGTTTGACGGGTGCCTACGAGCAGTACTTC. Protein sequence: CASSLTGAYEQYF.

This clone was seen a handful of times. The J gene is TRBJ1-4, the V gene TRBV7-2, with a possible D match to TRBD1 (6 bases). CDR1 is SGHTA and CDR2 is FQGNSA in the germline V gene. The CDR3 has 14 residues. The germline V and J ends were trimmed by 5 bases and 4 bases, with 11 bases remaining between them. The CDR3 bases are TGTGCCAGCAGCCCGGACAGATTTAATGAAAAACTGTTTTTT. Translated: CASSPDRFNEKLFF.

This rearrangement joins TRBV7-2 to TRBJ2-3; D is perhaps TRBD1 (5 bases). In germline, CDR1 is SGHTA, CDR2 FQGNSA. The CDR3 has 14 amino acids. Between the trimmed V and J ends, which lost 5 bases and 2 bases, there was a span of 11 bases. CDR3 region: CASSGQTYTDTQYF. For the CDR3, the DNA is TGTGCCAGCAGCGGACAAACCTACACAGATACGCAGTATTTT. The variable domain in full, with the rest retrieved from reference TRBV7-2 and TRBJ2-3, is GAGVSQSPSNKVTEKGKDVELRCDPISGHTALYWYRQSLGQGLEFLIYFQGNSAPDKSGLPSDRFSAERTGGSVSTLTIQRTQQEDSAVYLCASSGQTYTDTQYFGPGTRLTVL.

The chain couples TRBV6-5 to TRBJ2-2, with TRBD1 identical over 8 bases. Germline V gene lookup returns CDR1 MNHEY and CDR2 SVGAGI. This CDR3 region has 13 residues. Unmatched junction bases numbered 5, after V lost 6 bases and J lost 8 bases. CDR3 sequence reads: CASRAQGAGELFF. The CDR3 coding sequence is TGTGCCAGCAGAGCCCAGGGGGCGGGGGAGCTGTTTTTT.

This chain connects TRBV19 to TRBJ1-2; D is uncertain. CDR3 length equals 12 residues. Trimming took 7 bases from V and 4 from J, leaving 10 bases between them. The germline V gene encodes CDR1 LNHDA and CDR2 SQIVND (reference sequence). CDR3: CASTKDFYGYTF. The CDR3 DNA reads TGTGCCAGTACCAAGGACTTCTATGGCTACACCTTC.

Turning to this clone: The DNA is left out, because the CDR3 cannot be placed on it with certainty; the CDR3 is given as TCRdb lists it. The chain couples TRBV5-8 to TRBJ1-2; the table's D call, TRBD1, was not checked against the DNA. The CDR3 is 12 amino acids long, termini counted. In germline, CDR1 is SGHTS, CDR2 YDEGEE. The CDR3 protein is CASSLVATGATF.

The chain carries TRBV18 and TRBJ2-3; 9 bases line up with TRBD1. V lost 2 bases and J lost 5; bases outside the gene matches: 5. The germline V gene has CDR1 KGHSH and CDR2 LQKENI. The CDR3 extends over 15 amino acids. CDR3 DNA: TGTGCCAGCTCACCAAGGACAGGGGTGAAAGATACGCAGTATTTT. Translating gives CASSPRTGVKDTQYF.

V and J are TRBV6-1 and TRBJ1-1; D gene uncertain. This CDR3 has 15 residues. The V gene lost 7 bases and the J gene lost 0 bases, with 15 bases spanning the gap. Per the germline V gene, CDR1 is MNHNS and CDR2 is SASEGT. CDR3 sequence: CASIGGRVVNTEAFF. DNA for the CDR3: TGTGCCAGCATCGGAGGCCGGGTCGTGAACACTGAAGCTTTCTTT.

The V call is TRBV9, the J call TRBJ2-1; D not resolved. Between the trimmed V and J ends, which lost 0 bases and 10 bases, there was a span of 14 bases. Per germline, CDR1 SGDLS and CDR2 YYNGEE. This CDR3 spans 14 amino acids. The CDR3 DNA reads as TGTGCCAGCAGCGTAGACCCATCCCCTGGAGAGCAGTTCTTC. Its protein is CASSVDPSPGEQFF. Supplemented by reference TRBV9 and TRBJ2-1, the full variable domain reads DSGVTQTPKHLITATGQRVTLRCSPRSGDLSVYWYQQSLDQGLQFLIQYYNGEERAKGNILERFSAQQFPDLHSELNLSSLELGDSALYFCASSVDPSPGEQFFGPGTRLTVL.

The chain links TRBV5-1 to TRBJ2-1, with 11 bases aligning to TRBD1. The V gene's germline CDR1 is SGHRS and CDR2 YFSETQ. The J segment lost 7 bases and the V segment lost 0 bases, leaving 9 bases of the junction unmatched. The length of the CDR3 is 17 residues. CDR3 coding DNA: TGCGCCAGCAGCTTGGAGGTCGGGACAGGGGGGCGGAATGAGCAGTTCTTC. This gives the protein CASSLEVGTGGRNEQFF.

The V and J genes are TRBV28 and TRBJ2-7; D possibly corresponds to TRBD2 (6 bases). The V end lost 5 bases, the J end lost 4 bases, and 15 bases lay between the germline ends. The CDR3 extends over 14 amino acids. Germline CDR1 MDHEN, CDR2 SYDVKM. CDR3 in DNA: TGTGCCAGCAGTCGCCCGGGGGTTGTTTACGAGCAGTACTTC. It codes for CASSRPGVVYEQYF.

The V gene is TRBV19, the J gene TRBJ1-2, with D possibly TRBD1 on 5 matching bases. Germline lookup yields CDR1 LNHDA and CDR2 SQIVND (reference sequence). This CDR3 spans 14 amino acids. V was clipped by 4 bases and J by 5 bases, with 14 bases between them. CDR3 loop: CASSTRTSGYGYTF. The CDR3 nucleotides are TGTGCCAGTAGTACCCGGACAAGCGGGTATGGCTACACCTTC.

J is TRBJ2-2 and V is TRBV7-2; 7 positions agree with TRBD1. This CDR3 spans 14 amino acids. J lost 6 bases, V lost 4 bases, and 5 bases had no gene match. Germline-derived CDR1 and CDR2 are SGHTA and FQGNSA. As DNA, the CDR3 is TGTGCCAGCAGCTCCCGGACAGGTTCCGGGGAGCTGTTTTTT. This gives the protein CASSSRTGSGELFF.

J is TRBJ1-1 and V is TRBV9, with no clear D. V was clipped by 4 bases and J by 1 base, with 11 bases between them. Germline assignment: CDR1 SGDLS and CDR2 YYNGEE. There are 14 residues in the CDR3. In DNA, the CDR3 is TGTGCCAGCAGCCCCCAAACAACGAACACTGAAGCTTTCTTT. As protein: CASSPQTTNTEAFF. Full variable domain (missing parts from reference TRBV9 and TRBJ1-1): DSGVTQTPKHLITATGQRVTLRCSPRSGDLSVYWYQQSLDQGLQFLIQYYNGEERAKGNILERFSAQQFPDLHSELNLSSLELGDSALYFCASSPQTTNTEAFFGQGTRLTVV.

The rearrangement uses TRBV11-3 and TRBJ2-6; 9 bases match TRBD1. The CDR3 spans 18 residues. Germline CDR1 SGHNT, CDR2 YENEEA. After removal of 5 bases from V and 4 bases from J, the junction contained 12 bases not matched to a gene. The CDR3 spells CASSPAGTGYTGANVLTF. CDR3 nucleotides: TGTGCCAGCAGCCCGGCCGGGACAGGGTATACCGGGGCCAACGTCCTGACTTTC.

This clone has only one observation. This rearrangement joins TRBV6-5 to TRBJ1-1, with D uncertain. This CDR3 is built from 12 residues. Germline values: CDR1 MNHEY, CDR2 SVGAGI. The V and J ends lost 5 bases and 7 bases respectively, with 11 bases between them. The chain's CDR3 is CASSEVAGEAFF. The DNA of the CDR3 is TGTGCCAGCAGTGAAGTCGCGGGTGAAGCTTTCTTT.

The genes are TRBV6-4 and TRBJ2-2; 8 bases are shared with TRBD2. Germline CDR1 is MRHNA and CDR2 is SNTAGT. The junction had 6 bases not matched to a gene; V was cut back by 5 bases and J by 4 bases. This CDR3 is built from 15 residues. For the CDR3, the DNA is TGTGCCAGCAGTCGACAGGCGGGAGGCACCGGGGAGCTGTTTTTT. Amino acid sequence: CASSRQAGGTGELFF.

V usage is TRBV13 and J usage is TRBJ2-7; 7 positions match TRBD1. Germline V gene lookup returns CDR1 PRHDT and CDR2 FYEKMQ (reference sequence). This CDR3 has 16 amino acids. The V segment lost 5 bases and the J segment 0 bases; nucleotides outside the gene matches: 10. CDR3 nucleotides: TGTGCCAGCAGCCAGATGACAGGGTTAAGCTCCTACGAGCAGTACTTC. The encoded protein is CASSQMTGLSSYEQYF.

This chain joins TRBV19 and TRBJ2-4, with TRBD1 as a possible D gene (5 bases). The germline gives CDR1 LNHDA, CDR2 SQIVND (reference sequence). V was cut by 2 bases and J by 3 bases, with 8 bases left in between. The CDR3 is 14 amino acids. Written as DNA, the CDR3 is TGTGCCAGTAGTATACAAGGGGACAAAAACATTCAGTACTTC. Translating gives CASSIQGDKNIQYF.

The chain uses TRBV14 and TRBJ2-5; TRBD1 might be the D (5 bases). The germline V gene has CDR1 SGHDN and CDR2 FVKESK. The CDR3 covers 13 residues. Trimming shortened V by 4 bases and J by 2 bases, and 8 bases separated the two germline ends. CDR3 loop: CASSRNRQETQYF. The CDR3 DNA reads TGTGCCAGCAGCCGGAACAGGCAAGAGACCCAGTACTTC. The whole variable domain, filled in from reference TRBV14 and TRBJ2-5, reads EAGVTQFPSHSVIEKGQTVTLRCDPISGHDNLYWYRRVMGKEIKFLLHFVKESKQDESGMPNNRFLAERTGGTYSTLKVQPAELEDSGVYFCASSRNRQETQYFGPGTRLLVL.

V gene TRBV28 combines with J gene TRBJ1-5; TRBD1 matches 9 bases. Trimming at V came to 4 bases and at J to 1 base, leaving 8 bases not matched to a gene. Germline V gene lookup returns CDR1 MDHEN and CDR2 SYDVKM. This CDR3 has 17 residues. The CDR3 spells CASSSGTGIGSNQPQHF. The CDR3 DNA is TGTGCCAGCAGTTCCGGGACAGGGATCGGGAGCAATCAGCCCCAGCATTTT.

This clone is a singleton in its sample. One junction end disagrees with the germline gene, perhaps due to a read error. Other nucleotide sequences from this sample produce the same CDR3. The chain recombines TRBV18 with TRBJ1-3; 7 positions agree with TRBD1. Per the germline V gene, CDR1 is KGHSH and CDR2 is LQKENI. The CDR3 length is 16 residues. CDR3 in amino acids: CASSLGQLRSGNTIYF. Here the CDR3 DNA reads TGTGCCAGCTCACTGGGACAGCTCCGCTCTGGAAACACCATATATTTC.

The genes are TRBV28 and TRBJ1-5; 8 positions match TRBD1. The J segment lost 6 bases and the V segment lost 5 bases, leaving 12 bases of the junction unmatched. The CDR3 is made up of 16 amino acids. The germline V gene has CDR1 MDHEN and CDR2 SYDVKM. The CDR3 sequence: CASSIPDRVLRQPQHF. CDR3 DNA sequence: TGTGCCAGCAGTATCCCGGACAGGGTTCTTCGTCAGCCCCAGCATTTT.

CDR3 region: CSVQGKNEQFF. CDR3 DNA sequence: TGCAGCGTCCAGGGAAAGAATGAGCAGTTCTTC. J is TRBJ2-1 and V is TRBV29-1; a weak D match, TRBD1 (5 bases). This CDR3 has 11 amino acids. The germline gives CDR1 SQVTM, CDR2 ANQGSEA. The V end lost 6 bases, the J end lost 7 bases, and 10 bases lay between the germline ends.

This clone was observed a single time. The chain uses TRBV5-4 and TRBJ2-1; D not certain. The CDR3 totals 14 residues. V was trimmed by 4 bases and J by 4 bases, leaving 12 bases between them. Germline CDR1 is SGHNT and CDR2 is YYREEE (reference sequence). DNA of the CDR3: TGTGCCAGCAGCCGCCCTGATAGATACAATGAGCAGTTCTTC. This encodes CASSRPDRYNEQFF.

The V and J genes are TRBV7-9 and TRBJ1-1; D is possibly TRBD1 (5 bases). Germline assignment: CDR1 SEHNR and CDR2 FQNEAQ (reference sequence). The CDR3 runs 15 residues. Trimming took 5 bases from V and 10 from J, leaving 23 bases between them. CDR3 DNA: TGTGCCAGCAGCATCTTCCGGGACCGTCGGTTGGGAGCTTTCTTT. Protein product: CASSIFRDRRLGAFF.

This clone was observed a single time. The V and J genes are TRBV11-3 and TRBJ1-1; 8 bases are a match to TRBD1. This CDR3 region has 14 residues. J was trimmed by 8 bases and V by 4 bases; bases with no gene match: 9. CDR1 SGHNT and CDR2 YENEEA come from the germline V gene. CDR3 DNA sequence: TGTGCCAGCAGCTCCCGGGACAGGCCTACGGAAGCTTTCTTT. Its translation is CASSSRDRPTEAFF.

The V call is TRBV30, the J call TRBJ1-4, with 9 bases matching TRBD1. This CDR3 region has 13 residues. Germline CDR1 GTSNPN, CDR2 SVGIG (reference sequence). V lost 4 bases to trimming and J lost 10 bases; unmatched junction nucleotides: 7. The CDR3 spells CAWIGTGRGKLFF. CDR3 in DNA: TGTGCCTGGATCGGGACAGGGCGGGGAAAACTGTTTTTT. Variable domain in full (rest from reference TRBV30 and TRBJ1-4): SQTIHQWPATLVQPVGSPLSLECTVEGTSNPNLYWYRQAAGRGLQLLFYSVGIGQISSEVPQNLSASRPQDRQFILSSKKLLLSDSGFYLCAWIGTGRGKLFFGSGTQLSVL.

The V and J genes are TRBV28 and TRBJ2-3, with D perhaps TRBD1 or TRBD2 (6 bases each). The germline gives CDR1 MDHEN, CDR2 SYDVKM. Between the trimmed V and J ends, which lost 5 bases and 1 base, there was a span of 16 bases. The CDR3 consists of 16 residues. This CDR3 reads CASSVQGGGGTDTQYF. The CDR3 DNA reads TGTGCCAGCAGTGTACAGGGAGGCGGGGGCACAGATACGCAGTATTTT.